This T cell receptor beta chain comes out of a study of patients and donors after allogeneic stem cell transplantation. In its sample, this clonotype was seen a few times. One entry per CDR3 protein results from TCRdb running MiXCR on the RT-PCR reads. Here the sample spans 200,000 to 250,000 distinct CDR3 sequences, 12% to 15% being singletons. The CDR3 length is 13 residues. J lost 6 bases, V lost 5 bases, and 8 bases had no gene match. Germline V gene lookup returns CDR1 DFQATT and CDR2 SNEGSKA (reference sequence). Source material: blood, either unsorted or a sorted T cell fraction (not recorded which). This TCR derives from a human donor who was either an allogeneic HSCT recipient or a stem cell or donor lymphocyte infusion donor (not recorded which). It is not recorded whose cells these are; they may come from a transplant donor. The rearrangement joins TRBV20-1 to TRBJ1-1; 8 bases align to TRBD1. The CDR3 DNA follows: TGCAGTGCTTGGACAGGGTCTTATGCTGAAGCTTTCTTT. Protein sequence: CSAWTGSYAEAFF.